What follows is one T cell receptor (beta chain) and its context. The CDR3 covers 15 residues. The germline V gene has CDR1 ENHRY and CDR2 SYGVKD. Losses at the gene ends were 0 bases for V and 3 bases for J; bases not matched to a gene: 2. Profiling relied on immunoSEQ multiplex PCR, and the TCRdb table lists in-frame clones only, not all of them. This sample has 40,000 or so clones; roughly 86% occur once, and the top ten carry about 5.9%. This record comes from a study of PD-1 blockade in classical Hodgkin lymphoma. Every patient was affected by relapse after autologous stem cell transplantation, while exposure to brentuximab vedotin was not uniform.

This clonotype originated in a human donor with classical Hodgkin lymphoma. The sample was peripheral blood mononuclear cells (PBMCs), taken before the second cycle of nivolumab. This chain links TRBV10-3 with TRBJ2-1; 7 nucleotides agree with TRBD2. The CDR3 DNA sequence: TGTGCCATCAGTGAGTCGGGAGGGGACTACAATGAGCAGTTCTTC. Translation: CAISESGGDYNEQFF.